This entry lists 18 T cell receptor beta chains sequenced from one sample in a study of T-cell memory formation after mild COVID-19. TCRdb fed the 5' RACE reads into MiXCR, producing one record per CDR3 protein. The sample holds 400,000 or so distinct CDR3 sequences, 20% to 25% seen once. Sequenced input: PBMCs or a T cell subset sorted from them (not recorded which). These receptors originate from an adult woman who had mild COVID-19 (a few samples of this study predate the infection). Cell type and time point are not known.

This chain connects TRBV7-2 to TRBJ2-6; no reliable D call. The CDR3 length is 11 residues. The V end lost 3 bases, the J end lost 12 bases, and 6 bases lay between the germline ends. CDR1 is SGHTA and CDR2 is FQGNSA in the germline V gene. The CDR3: CASSLRAVLTF. CDR3 nucleotides: TGTGCCAGCAGCTTGAGAGCCGTCCTGACTTTC.

This clonotype was counted a few times. The V and J genes are TRBV20-1 and TRBJ2-1; TRBD2 matches 12 bases. With 2 bases clipped from V and 5 bases from J, the junction kept 4 bases outside the gene matches. CDR3 length: 15 amino acids. Germline V gene lookup returns CDR1 DFQATT and CDR2 SNEGSKA (reference sequence). The CDR3 sequence is CSARRGLAGNNEQFF. As DNA, the CDR3 is TGCAGTGCTAGAAGAGGACTAGCGGGGAACAATGAGCAGTTCTTC.

This clonotype appeared many times. The V call is TRBV11-3, the J call TRBJ2-1; 14 bases line up with TRBD2. V lost 4 bases, J lost 6 bases, and 2 bases stayed unmatched. Germline V gives CDR1 SGHNT, CDR2 YENEEA. CDR3 size: 15 residues. The CDR3, as DNA: TGTGCCAGCAGCTCCGGACTAGCGGGAGGCAATGAGCAGTTCTTC. It yields the protein CASSSGLAGGNEQFF.

This clonotype has just one count. This chain links TRBV25-1 with TRBJ1-2, with a tentative D call TRBD1 (6 bases). The length of the CDR3 is 15 residues. Germline CDR1 and CDR2: MGHDK and SYGVNS. The V end was cut by 5 bases, the J end by 5 bases, with 18 bases between. CDR3 region: CASSRSGGAGYGYTF. The CDR3 region has the DNA TGTGCCAGCAGTCGCTCTGGGGGCGCGGGGTATGGCTACACCTTC.

The rearrangement uses TRBV9 and TRBJ2-7, with TRBD2 identical over 7 bases. Germline V CDR1 and CDR2: SGDLS, YYNGEE. The junction had 7 bases not matched to a gene; V was cut back by 0 bases and J by 4 bases. The CDR3 has 15 residues. The CDR3 nucleotides are TGTGCCAGCAGCGTAGCTGGCGGGAGTGGGTACGAGCAGTACTTC. Its protein product is CASSVAGGSGYEQYF.

This chain links TRBV3-1 with TRBJ2-6; D might be TRBD1 or TRBD2, each matching 5 bases. Germline V lookup: CDR1 LGHDT, CDR2 YNNKEL (reference sequence). Trimming removed 4 bases from V and 2 bases from J, with 9 bases in between. CDR3 length: 15 residues. As DNA, the CDR3 is TGTGCCAGCAGCCCCCAGGGACCTGGGGCCAACGTCCTGACTTTC. This encodes CASSPQGPGANVLTF.

A word on this clonotype: An end of the junction differs from the germline gene, which may be a read error. The chain carries TRBV19 and TRBJ2-1, with 8 positions matching TRBD2. The CDR3 consists of 14 residues. Germline V lookup: CDR1 LNHDA, CDR2 SQIVND (reference sequence). In DNA form, the CDR3 reads TGTGCCAGTAGTATTCCCGGATATGGACTAGCACCGATCTTC. Translation gives CASSIPGYGLAPIF.

This clonotype was detected a few times. The chain recombines TRBV29-1 with TRBJ1-1; TRBD1 might be the D (5 bases). The CDR3 has 12 amino acids. V was pared by 4 bases and J by 8 bases, with 14 bases between. CDR1 and CDR2 from the germline V gene are SQVTM and ANQGSEA. CDR3 DNA: TGCAGCGTTGTCGGGGGTGACCCCGAAGCTTTCTTT. Amino acids: CSVVGGDPEAFF. Supplemented by reference TRBV29-1 and TRBJ1-1, the full variable domain reads SAVISQKPSRDICQRGTSLTIQCQVDSQVTMMFWYRQQPGQSLTLIATANQGSEATYESGFVIDKFPISRPNLTFSTLTVSNMSPEDSSIYLCSVVGGDPEAFFGQGTRLTVV.

This clonotype has more than one count but fewer than ten. CDR3 coding DNA: TGTGCCAGTAGCCCACAGGGCTATAATTCACCCCTCCACTTT. As protein: CASSPQGYNSPLHF. This rearrangement joins TRBV19 to TRBJ1-6, with TRBD1 as a possible D gene (6 bases). The germline V gene encodes CDR1 LNHDA and CDR2 SQIVND (reference sequence). This CDR3 is built from 14 residues. Trimming removed 6 bases from V and 3 bases from J, with 9 bases in between.

The J gene is TRBJ2-5, the V gene TRBV7-2; no firm D call. CDR3 length: 12 residues. Per germline, CDR1 SGHTA and CDR2 FQGNSA. V was trimmed by 4 bases and J by 3 bases, leaving 6 bases between them. CDR3 sequence reads: CASSWFKETQYF. In DNA, the CDR3 is TGTGCCAGCAGCTGGTTCAAAGAGACCCAGTACTTC.

The CDR3 loop is CASSVAQGGTDTQYF. The DNA of the CDR3 is TGTGCCAGCAGCGTAGCACAGGGAGGCACAGATACGCAGTATTTT. The chain employs TRBV9 and TRBJ2-3; TRBD1 might be the D (6 bases). In germline, CDR1 is SGDLS, CDR2 YYNGEE. This CDR3 has 15 residues. V lost 0 bases and J 1 base, leaving 9 bases between the germline ends.

V gene TRBV6-1 combines with J gene TRBJ1-1; possible D gene TRBD1, 6 bases. V was trimmed by 7 bases and J by 1 base, leaving 13 bases between them. This CDR3 is 14 amino acids long. Germline CDR1 reads MNHNS; CDR2 reads SASEGT. The CDR3 region is CASTRTDRNTEAFF. The CDR3 nucleotides are TGTGCCAGCACTCGGACAGATCGGAACACTGAAGCTTTCTTT.

This clonotype was observed a few times. The J gene is TRBJ1-5, the V gene TRBV20-1, with 8 bases fitting TRBD1. Trimming cost V 5 bases and J 3 bases; bases outside gene matches: 12. Germline V gene sequence: CDR1 DFQATT, CDR2 SNEGSKA (reference sequence). This CDR3 has 16 amino acids. The CDR3 spells CSAGTTGAGVNQPQHF. The CDR3 DNA reads as TGCAGTGCTGGGACGACAGGGGCCGGGGTCAATCAGCCCCAGCATTTT.

This clonotype came up a few times. The chain uses TRBV29-1 and TRBJ1-1; D is unclear. Between the trimmed V and J ends, which lost 7 bases and 0 bases, there was a span of 15 bases. Germline CDR1 and CDR2: SQVTM and ANQGSEA. The CDR3 extends over 14 amino acids. CDR3 region: CSATRNIMNTEAFF. The CDR3 coding sequence is TGCAGCGCTACGAGGAACATTATGAACACTGAAGCTTTCTTT.

In its sample, this clonotype was seen a few times. The chain recombines TRBV4-3 with TRBJ2-5; unclear D gene. V gave up 2 bases and J gave up 2 bases, with 24 bases separating them. The germline gives CDR1 LGHNA, CDR2 YSLEER. This CDR3 contains 19 residues. CDR3 sequence: CASSQQYPRVATQQETQYF. CDR3 nucleotides: TGCGCCAGCAGCCAACAGTATCCCCGTGTGGCTACACAACAAGAGACCCAGTACTTC.

The J gene is TRBJ2-1, the V gene TRBV27, with D hard to call. V was pared by 6 bases and J by 0 bases, with 9 bases between. Germline CDR1 MNHEY, CDR2 SMNVEV (reference sequence). The CDR3 extends over 14 amino acids. The chain's CDR3 is CASSVRTSYNEQFF. The CDR3, as DNA: TGTGCCAGCAGCGTAAGAACCTCCTACAATGAGCAGTTCTTC.

This clonotype was seen only a few times. This chain connects TRBV6-5 to TRBJ2-1, with D possibly being TRBD2 (5 bases). The CDR3 has 16 residues. Germline-derived CDR1 and CDR2 are MNHEY and SVGAGI. Trimming took 1 base from V and 5 from J, leaving 15 bases between them. Here the CDR3 reads CASSYFASLGDNEQFF. CDR3 DNA sequence: TGTGCCAGCAGTTACTTTGCTAGCTTGGGAGACAATGAGCAGTTCTTC.

V is TRBV7-3 and J is TRBJ2-1; perhaps TRBD1 as D (6 bases). This CDR3 region has 15 residues. The germline CDR1 and CDR2 sequences are SGHTA and FQGTGA. The germline V and J ends were trimmed by 5 bases and 1 base, with 12 bases remaining between them. In DNA, the CDR3 is TGTGCCAGCAGCCCCGACAGGCTATCCTACAATGAGCAGTTCTTC. This gives the protein CASSPDRLSYNEQFF. Filled out from reference TRBV7-3 and TRBJ2-1, the complete variable domain reads GAGVSQTPSNKVTEKGKYVELRCDPISGHTALYWYRQSLGQGPEFLIYFQGTGAADDSGLPNDRFFAVRPEGSVSTLKIQRTERGDSAVYLCASSPDRLSYNEQFFGPGTRLTVL.